The 14 T cell receptor beta chains below all came from one sample that was sequenced in a study of CD8 T cells in ankylosing spondylitis. TCRdb recomputed calls from the 5' RACE reads with MiXCR, one row per CDR3 protein. This sample has more than 150,000 distinct CDR3 sequences, with roughly 12% found just once. Sequencing used blood, either unsorted or a sorted T cell fraction (not recorded which). The receptors were gathered from a male donor with ankylosing spondylitis or in good health (not recorded which).

In its sample, this clonotype was seen a few times. V usage is TRBV6-1 and J usage is TRBJ1-2; 11 bases line up with TRBD1. J was trimmed by 7 bases and V by 10 bases; bases with no gene match: 8. Germline CDR1 reads MNHNS; CDR2 reads SASEGT. The CDR3 contains 13 residues. The CDR3 reads CATRTGGLGGYTF. CDR3 coding DNA: TGTGCCACCCGGACAGGGGGCCTTGGTGGCTACACCTTC.

Remarks on this clonotype: This could be a read error, since a much larger clone is one nucleotide away. The genes are TRBV5-1 and TRBJ2-5; D call uncertain. Trimming stripped 4 bases from V and 1 base from J, with 11 bases between. Germline-derived CDR1 and CDR2 are SGHRS and YFSETQ. This CDR3 is built from 14 residues. The CDR3 coding sequence is TGCGCCAGCAGCCAGATCCCATCCCAAGAGACCCAGTACTTC. Protein: CASSQIPSQETQYF.

This clonotype was recorded many times. The chain combines TRBV2 with TRBJ2-1, with TRBD2 matching 9 bases. The CDR3 totals 17 residues. From germline, CDR1 is SNHLY and CDR2 FYNNEI. With 3 bases clipped from V and 7 bases from J, the junction kept 13 bases outside the gene matches. The CDR3 nucleotides read TGTGCCAGCAGTGACCTCGGCACTAGCGGGCAGAGGAATGAGCAGTTCTTC. Amino acids: CASSDLGTSGQRNEQFF.

This clonotype was counted at least ten times. This chain links TRBV5-4 with TRBJ1-1; no clear D. CDR1 is SGHNT, CDR2 YYREEE, per germline (reference sequence). This CDR3 spans 12 amino acids. V was trimmed by 0 bases and J by 5 bases, leaving 5 bases between them. As DNA, the CDR3 is TGTGCCAGCAGCTTGGGAAGGACTGAAGCTTTCTTT. Its translation is CASSLGRTEAFF.

V and J are TRBV28 and TRBJ2-5; D may be TRBD2 (6 bases). The germline V and J ends were trimmed by 2 bases and 4 bases, with 14 bases remaining between them. The CDR3 has 15 amino acids. Germline values: CDR1 MDHEN, CDR2 SYDVKM. CDR3 region: CASSLMWGTRETQYF. The CDR3 DNA is TGTGCCAGCAGTTTAATGTGGGGGACTCGAGAGACCCAGTACTTC. The complete variable domain, with remaining parts taken from reference TRBV28 and TRBJ2-5, reads DVKVTQSSRYLVKRTGEKVFLECVQDMDHENMFWYRQDPGLGLRLIYFSYDVKMKEKGDIPEGYSVSREKKERFSLILESASTNQTSMYLCASSLMWGTRETQYFGPGTRLLVL.

This clonotype was counted ten times or more. V is TRBV20-1 and J is TRBJ2-7; TRBD2 matches 14 bases. After removal of 5 bases from V and 3 bases from J, the junction contained 12 bases not matched to a gene. Germline assignment: CDR1 DFQATT and CDR2 SNEGSKA (reference sequence). The CDR3 contains 17 residues. Here the CDR3 reads CSAGGTSGRSGFYEQYF. For the CDR3, the DNA is TGCAGTGCTGGGGGGACTAGCGGGAGAAGTGGGTTCTACGAGCAGTACTTC.

This chain joins TRBV27 and TRBJ1-6, with unresolved D. V was shortened by 5 bases and J by 8 bases, with 7 bases between the two germline ends. The CDR3 is 12 amino acids. Per germline, CDR1 MNHEY and CDR2 SMNVEV (reference sequence). The CDR3 loop is CASSIRDSPLHF. CDR3 nucleotides: TGTGCCAGCAGTATCCGGGATTCACCCCTCCACTTT.

This clonotype was seen at least ten times. The V and J genes are TRBV6-5 and TRBJ2-1, with D tentatively TRBD1 (6 bases). The V gene lost 2 bases and the J gene lost 4 bases, with 15 bases spanning the gap. The CDR3 runs 16 residues. CDR1 is MNHEY, CDR2 SVGAGI, per germline. DNA for the CDR3: TGTGCCAGCAGTTACCTCAGGACAGCTACTTACAATGAGCAGTTCTTC. It codes for CASSYLRTATYNEQFF.

There are many counts of this clonotype. The chain combines TRBV9 with TRBJ2-1, with D perhaps TRBD2 (6 bases). The CDR3 is 14 amino acids. Looked up from germline, CDR1 is SGDLS and CDR2 is YYNGEE. Trimming cost V 1 base and J 9 bases, with 14 bases left between them. The DNA for the CDR3 is TGTGCCAGCAGCGTAATGGCGACTAGGGGTGAGCAGTTCTTC. The encoded protein is CASSVMATRGEQFF.

This clonotype appeared a few times. The chain recombines TRBV7-2 with TRBJ1-1; D gene unclear. Germline V lookup: CDR1 SGHTA, CDR2 FQGNSA. Trimming removed 1 base at V and 6 bases at J, with 6 bases between. CDR3 length: 12 residues. The CDR3 reads CASSLDIPEAFF. CDR3 coding DNA: TGTGCCAGCAGCTTAGACATCCCTGAAGCTTTCTTT.

In the case of this clonotype: This may come from a read error, since a much larger clone is one base off. This chain links TRBV12-3 or TRBV12-4 with TRBJ2-1; D is tentatively TRBD1 or TRBD2 (5 bases each). CDR3 length: 15 residues. The V end lost 5 bases, the J end lost 9 bases, and 20 bases lay between the germline ends. The CDR3 DNA follows: TGTGCCAGCAGTGCCGGGGCGGAAGGCCTCGGTGAGCAGTTCTTC. Its translation is CASSAGAEGLGEQFF.

The sample holds many counts of this clonotype. The chain employs TRBV20-1 and TRBJ2-3; D remains ambiguous. In germline, CDR1 is DFQATT, CDR2 SNEGSKA (reference sequence). CDR3 size: 12 residues. The V end was cut by 7 bases, the J end by 6 bases, with 14 bases between. CDR3 loop: CSVRISWDTQYF. As DNA, the CDR3 is TGCAGTGTCCGGATATCTTGGGATACGCAGTATTTT.

This clonotype was seen at least ten times. The chain employs TRBV5-1 and TRBJ1-6; D is unresolved. Per germline, CDR1 SGHRS and CDR2 YFSETQ. This CDR3 is built from 14 residues. The V end lost 2 bases, the J end lost 6 bases, and 9 bases lay between the germline ends. The CDR3, as DNA: TGCGCCAGCAGCTTAGAGGAGCTTAATTCACCCCTCCACTTT. It translates to CASSLEELNSPLHF. The full variable domain, in which reference TRBV5-1 and TRBJ1-6 provide the parts outside the CDR3, is KAGVTQTPRYLIKTRGQQVTLSCSPISGHRSVSWYQQTPGQGLQFLFEYFSETQRNKGNFPGRFSGRQFSNSRSEMNVSTLELGDSALYLCASSLEELNSPLHFGNGTRLTVT.

This clonotype was seen ten or more times. The chain joins TRBV29-1 to TRBJ1-1; 9 nucleotides line up with TRBD1. Germline-derived CDR1 and CDR2 are SQVTM and ANQGSEA. With V trimmed by 6 bases and J by 0 bases, 2 bases remained unmatched. This CDR3 has 13 amino acids. CDR3 sequence: CSVRTGVNTEAFF. The CDR3 DNA sequence: TGCAGCGTACGGACAGGGGTGAACACTGAAGCTTTCTTT.